The entry below gives a single TCR beta chain sequence along with its context. Its antigen is unknown. Here immunoSEQ multiplex PCR was the method, and the copy in TCRdb shows in-frame clones only, minus some. Of 2,100,000 or so clones in the sample, more than 90% were seen once. The data originate from a study of shared clonotypes between healthy human individuals. Study results and limitations: Clonotypes not shared had lower generation probabilities than those common to all four donors. About 5% was the fraction of naive CD4 clonotypes found shared across a few donors.

CDR1 is SGDLS, CDR2 YYNGEE, per germline. V lost 4 bases to trimming and J lost 6 bases, with 12 bases between them. CDR3 size: 13 residues. This clonotype was sampled from a man between 18 and 35 years old in good health. Material: naive CD4+ T cells sorted from blood. Subset meaning: CD45RA+ positively selected. V usage is TRBV9 and J usage is TRBJ2-3, with TRBD2 as a possible D gene (5 bases). CDR3 amino acids: CASSSSGIDTQYF. The CDR3 DNA sequence: TGTGCCAGCAGCTCATCGGGAATCGATACGCAGTATTTT.